The 24 T cell receptor beta chains presented below share a single source sample, sequenced in a study of technical replicates of blood from a handful of donors. Assay: immunoSEQ multiplex PCR; the TCRdb copy retains only in-frame clones and omits some. This table holds 65,000 to 90,000 clones, 93% found once. The sequencing sample was made of T cells isolated from PBMCs. Source of these receptors: a human donor in good health.

Worth noting for this clone: The sample holds other DNA sequences that translate to the same CDR3. The chain recombines TRBV5-1 with TRBJ1-5, with TRBD1 matching 7 bases. V lost 0 bases to trimming and J lost 3 bases; unmatched junction nucleotides: 3. This CDR3 contains 15 residues. Per the germline V gene, CDR1 is SGHRS and CDR2 is YFSETQ. In DNA form, the CDR3 reads TGCGCCAGCAGCTTGGCGACAGGGTCCAATCAGCCCCAGCATTTT. It codes for CASSLATGSNQPQHF. The whole variable domain, filled in from reference TRBV5-1 and TRBJ1-5, reads KAGVTQTPRYLIKTRGQQVTLSCSPISGHRSVSWYQQTPGQGLQFLFEYFSETQRNKGNFPGRFSGRQFSNSRSEMNVSTLELGDSALYLCASSLATGSNQPQHFGDGTRLSIL.

This rearrangement joins TRBV6-1 to TRBJ2-2; D is possibly TRBD1 (6 bases). This CDR3 has 15 amino acids. CDR1 and CDR2 (germline): MNHNS, SASEGT. V lost 6 bases, J lost 3 bases, and 14 bases lay in between. CDR3 in amino acids: CASSLTTGHTGELFF. CDR3 coding DNA: TGTGCCAGCAGCTTAACGACAGGCCACACCGGGGAGCTGTTTTTT.

J is TRBJ2-1 and V is TRBV15; a possible D gene is TRBD2 (6 bases). Looked up from germline, CDR1 is LNHNV and CDR2 is YYDKDF (reference sequence). The CDR3 is 15 amino acids. V was pared by 5 bases and J by 6 bases, with 17 bases between. The CDR3 is CATSARDSFRNEQFF. In nucleotides, the CDR3 is TGTGCCACCAGCGCCCGGGACTCTTTTCGCAATGAGCAGTTCTTC. The full variable domain, rest sourced from reference TRBV15 and TRBJ2-1, is DAMVIQNPRYQVTQFGKPVTLSCSQTLNHNVMYWYQQKSSQAPKLLFHYYDKDFNNEADTPDNFQSRRPNTSFCFLDIRSPGLGDTAMYLCATSARDSFRNEQFFGPGTRLTVL.

The rearrangement uses TRBV5-5 and TRBJ1-1; D call uncertain. CDR1 and CDR2 (germline): SGHKS, YYEKEE (reference sequence). This CDR3 is 15 amino acids long. Between the trimmed V and J ends, which lost 1 base and 0 bases, there was a span of 10 bases. CDR3 amino acids: CASSLLVTVNTEAFF. Here the CDR3 DNA reads TGTGCCAGCAGCTTGTTAGTCACAGTGAACACTGAAGCTTTCTTT.

The chain recombines TRBV7-9 with TRBJ2-2, with D tentatively TRBD2 (5 bases). The germline gives CDR1 SEHNR, CDR2 FQNEAQ (reference sequence). Trimming removed 4 bases at V and 8 bases at J, with 8 bases between. The CDR3 contains 12 residues. The CDR3 loop reads CASSYTSGELFF. The CDR3 DNA reads as TGTGCCAGCAGCTATACTAGTGGGGAGCTGTTTTTT.

The chain employs TRBV15 and TRBJ2-7; 10 bases map to TRBD2. Trimming removed 1 base from V and 0 bases from J; junction bases left unmatched: 6. Germline V CDR1 and CDR2: LNHNV, YYDKDF (reference sequence). The CDR3 consists of 17 residues. In DNA form, the CDR3 reads TGTGCCACCAGCAGAGGGCTAGCGGGGGTCAGCTCCTACGAGCAGTACTTC. Its translation: CATSRGLAGVSSYEQYF.

The chain carries TRBV18 and TRBJ2-7; 8 bases match TRBD2. The CDR3 contains 16 residues. J was trimmed by 0 bases and V by 5 bases; bases with no gene match: 9. The germline V gene has CDR1 KGHSH and CDR2 LQKENI. For the CDR3, the DNA is TGTGCCAGCTCATCAACAGCCAGCGGGAGCTCCTACGAGCAGTACTTC. It codes for CASSSTASGSSYEQYF.

The chain employs TRBV7-8 and TRBJ2-3; 14 nucleotides align to TRBD2. CDR1 SGHVS and CDR2 FQNEAQ come from the germline V gene. CDR3 length: 16 amino acids. The V gene end was trimmed by 6 bases and the J gene end by 8 bases; junction bases not matched to a gene: 10. The CDR3 loop is CASRPGTSGRRSTQYF. CDR3 in DNA: TGTGCCAGCAGACCCGGGACTAGCGGGAGACGTAGTACGCAGTATTTT.

V is TRBV4-1 and J is TRBJ2-5; TRBD2 matches 10 bases. The CDR3 contains 15 residues. Germline V lookup: CDR1 MGHRA, CDR2 YSYEKL. V trimming: 4 bases; J trimming: 4 bases; junction bases outside the gene matches: 6. The CDR3 nucleotides are TGCGCCAGCAGCCGCATAATAGCGGGAGGAGAGACCCAGTACTTC. As protein: CASSRIIAGGETQYF.

In nucleotides, the CDR3 is TGTGCCAGCAGCTTAGGTCCTAGCGGGACCGGAGATACGCAGTATTTT. The encoded protein is CASSLGPSGTGDTQYF. The V call is TRBV7-6, the J call TRBJ2-3, with 9 bases fitting TRBD2. The V and J ends lost 1 base and 5 bases, in that order; junction bases with no gene match: 7. The length of the CDR3 is 16 residues. The germline CDR1 and CDR2 sequences are SGHVS and FNYEAQ.

This CDR3 reads CASPPSTLNYGYTF. CDR3 in DNA: TGTGCCAGCCCACCCTCGACACTCAACTATGGCTACACCTTC. The chain joins TRBV2 to TRBJ1-2; D gene uncertain. Deletions cut 8 bases from V and 2 bases from J, with 15 bases between. Germline assignment: CDR1 SNHLY and CDR2 FYNNEI. This CDR3 comprises 14 residues.

The chain recombines TRBV30 with TRBJ1-1; maybe TRBD1 (6 bases). The CDR3 runs 13 residues. The germline gives CDR1 GTSNPN, CDR2 SVGIG (reference sequence). With 3 bases removed from V and 7 bases from J, the gap between germline ends came to 15 bases. The CDR3 loop reads CAWSDQGRGEAFF. The CDR3 DNA sequence: TGTGCCTGGAGCGACCAGGGGAGGGGTGAAGCTTTCTTT.

CDR3: CASSYRGQGSGANVLTF. CDR3 DNA: TGTGCCAGTAGTTACAGGGGCCAGGGCTCTGGGGCCAACGTCCTGACTTTC. The chain is built from TRBV19 and TRBJ2-6; 7 bases agree with TRBD1. The germline V gene has CDR1 LNHDA and CDR2 SQIVND (reference sequence). The CDR3 contains 17 residues. Trimming at V came to 5 bases and at J to 0 bases, leaving 7 bases not matched to a gene.

The V call is TRBV11-3, the J call TRBJ1-1; D uncertain. Germline-derived CDR1 and CDR2 are SGHNT and YENEEA. V lost 0 bases and J lost 8, with 10 bases in between. The CDR3 loop spans 13 amino acids. CDR3 bases: TGTGCCAGCAGCTTAGATTCAGGCTGGGAAGCTTTCTTT. Protein: CASSLDSGWEAFF.

CDR3 residues: CASSLGRVTDTQYF. The CDR3 DNA reads as TGTGCCAGCAGCTTAGGCAGGGTTACAGATACGCAGTATTTT. This sequence joins TRBV7-6 and TRBJ2-3, with TRBD1 as a possible D gene (5 bases). CDR3 length equals 14 residues. Germline V CDR1 and CDR2: SGHVS, FNYEAQ. V gave up 1 base and J gave up 3 bases, with 8 bases separating them. Supplemented by reference TRBV7-6 and TRBJ2-3, the full variable domain reads GAGVSQSPRYKVTKRGQDVALRCDPISGHVSLYWYRQALGQGPEFLTYFNYEAQQDKSGLPNDRFSAERPEGSISTLTIQRTEQRDSAMYRCASSLGRVTDTQYFGPGTRLTVL.

The rearrangement joins TRBV4-1 to TRBJ2-7; tentatively, D is TRBD2 (7 bases). Germline V gives CDR1 MGHRA, CDR2 YSYEKL. The CDR3 loop spans 21 amino acids. Trimming took off 4 bases at V and 5 bases at J, with 36 bases between the two ends. CDR3 sequence reads: CASSLRSRSISGGTLRNEQYF. CDR3 bases: TGCGCCAGCAGCCTCAGATCAAGATCCATCTCCGGGGGGACACTAAGAAACGAGCAGTACTTC.

The chain carries TRBV30 and TRBJ2-7; TRBD1 is a possible D gene (6 bases). Trimming shortened V by 3 bases and J by 12 bases, and 15 bases separated the two germline ends. The CDR3 extends over 11 amino acids. Germline CDR1 is GTSNPN and CDR2 is SVGIG (reference sequence). The CDR3 bases are TGTGCCTGGAGCGCACAGGGACCCGGGTACTTC. Translated: CAWSAQGPGYF.

V and J are TRBV6-5 and TRBJ2-2; 11 nucleotides agree with TRBD2. The J segment lost 3 bases and the V segment lost 4 bases, leaving 4 bases of the junction unmatched. In germline, CDR1 is MNHEY, CDR2 SVGAGI. This CDR3 contains 16 residues. The CDR3 loop reads CASSSGTSGDTGELFF. The CDR3 coding sequence is TGTGCCAGCAGTTCCGGGACTAGCGGCGACACCGGGGAGCTGTTTTTT.

The chain has TRBV29-1 and TRBJ1-2; no clear D. V lost 5 bases, J lost 2 bases, and 18 bases lay in between. The germline V gene encodes CDR1 SQVTM and CDR2 ANQGSEA. The CDR3 loop spans 15 amino acids. The CDR3 loop is CSVTSRDGLNYGYTF. The CDR3 DNA reads as TGCAGCGTTACTTCTAGAGACGGACTAAACTATGGCTACACCTTC.

The CDR3 loop reads CASSYDRAEQYF. Written as DNA, the CDR3 is TGTGCCAGCAGTTATGACAGGGCCGAGCAGTACTTC. This sequence joins TRBV6-5 and TRBJ2-7; 7 bases fit TRBD1. J gave up 6 bases and V 3 bases, and 2 bases lay outside the gene matches. CDR3 length: 12 amino acids. Germline values: CDR1 MNHEY, CDR2 SVGAGI.

The V gene is TRBV2, the J gene TRBJ2-3; 7 nucleotides agree with TRBD2. Trimming removed 1 base from V and 1 base from J; junction bases left unmatched: 8. Germline lookup yields CDR1 SNHLY and CDR2 FYNNEI. This CDR3 has 17 residues. For the CDR3, the DNA is TGTGCCAGCAGTGAAGGTGCGGGGGTAGGAGGCACAGATACGCAGTATTTT. Translation: CASSEGAGVGGTDTQYF. Filled out from reference TRBV2 and TRBJ2-3, the complete variable domain reads EPEVTQTPSHQVTQMGQEVILRCVPISNHLYFYWYRQILGQKVEFLVSFYNNEISEKSEIFDDQFSVERPDGSNFTLKIRSTKLEDSAMYFCASSEGAGVGGTDTQYFGPGTRLTVL.

V usage is TRBV10-2 and J usage is TRBJ2-5; 9 nucleotides match TRBD2. Germline trimming cut 3 bases from V and 2 bases from J; bases unmatched to any gene: 19. Germline V gene data show CDR1 as WSHSY and CDR2 as SAAADI. The CDR3 totals 20 residues. The CDR3 nucleotides read TGCGCCAGCAGTGACCTTCTGTCCGGGACTAGCCCGACTTTGCAAGAGACCCAGTACTTC. Translation gives CASSDLLSGTSPTLQETQYF.

V and J are TRBV27 and TRBJ1-5, with D uncertain. Germline V gives CDR1 MNHEY, CDR2 SMNVEV (reference sequence). V was shortened by 1 base and J by 3 bases, with 16 bases between the two germline ends. The CDR3 totals 17 residues. CDR3 nucleotides: TGTGCCAGCAGTTTATTTCTAGACCCTTTTGACAATCAGCCCCAGCATTTT. This codes for CASSLFLDPFDNQPQHF.

In its sample, this clone was seen a few times. The V and J genes are TRBV6-6 and TRBJ1-2; D is unclear. This CDR3 has 15 residues. Between the trimmed V and J ends, which lost 5 bases and 8 bases, there was a span of 21 bases. The germline CDR1 and CDR2 sequences are MNHNY and SVGAGI (reference sequence). The CDR3 DNA is TGTGCCAGCAGTCCCTTTCAGAAAGTCACACGAGGCTACACCTTC. Its protein is CASSPFQKVTRGYTF.